This note documents a single T cell receptor (beta chain) sequence. Its antigen is unidentified. The data belong to a study of T cells in Graves' hyperthyroidism and ophthalmopathy. The study's findings and limits: Blood samples included most of the expanded thyroid clonotypes exceeding 0.001.

Amplification yielded TCR beta CDR3 regions, with RNA transcripts as the source. RT-PCR in the first round (using the HTBI primer set) targeted the TCR CDR3. TCRdb reprocessed the multiplex PCR reads with MiXCR, giving one entry per CDR3 protein. This table has about 640,000 distinct CDR3 sequences, about 20% appearing once. Extraction of PBMCs used 7.5 to 10 ml of fresh peripheral blood. The clonotype originates from a man aged 25 to 40 with Graves' ophthalmopathy. Sequencing was done on a sample of blood.

The CDR3: CASSLSGWAEETQYF. Written as DNA, the CDR3 is TGTGCCAGCAGCTTATCCGGGTGGGCCGAGGAGACCCAGTACTTC. The chain joins TRBV7-3 to TRBJ2-5; D gene unclear. V was cut by 2 bases and J by 5 bases, with 15 bases left in between. The length of the CDR3 is 15 residues. Germline CDR1 and CDR2: SGHTA and FQGTGA.